This TCR beta chain was captured in a study of blood T cells in healthy people across ages. The second PCR ran about 6 to 12 cycles with a sample-barcoded 5' primer and J-beta primers. Using its own MiXCR run on the 5' RACE reads, TCRdb lists one record per CDR3 protein. The sample shows 800,000 to 1,300,000 distinct CDR3 sequences, about 23% of them seen only once. Aged about 6 to 95, donors were systemically healthy Caucasians from Russia. This clonotype was seen a few times. Its antigen is undetermined. The CDR3 is made up of 16 amino acids. The ends lost 3 bases at V and 0 bases at J; junction bases unmatched: 6. Germline CDR1 reads SGHTA; CDR2 reads FQGNSA. Findings and caveats of the study: Leaving the PBMCs unsorted stopped any conclusive comparison of naive versus antigen-experienced cells.

These data also featured in a second study, about T cells of mothers and their children. That source adds: From each mother came over 8 million TCR beta CDR3 reads, and from each child came about 3 million.

The chain couples TRBV7-2 to TRBJ2-3, with 7 bases identical to TRBD1. Sample: blood. The clonotype comes from a girl aged 2-9 years in good health. The CDR3 DNA follows: TGTGCCAGCAGCTTCGACAGGGTTGATAGCACAGATACGCAGTATTTT. Translating it yields CASSFDRVDSTDTQYF.